This record looks at one T cell receptor (beta chain) sequence and its context. Its antigen remains undetermined. Within one base of it there is no much larger clone, and no base qualities were kept. The CDR3 sequence holds 15 residues, the cysteine and phenylalanine included. The entry retains the CDR3 DNA only, 45 bases that are in frame from base 1. Relative to germline, V is missing 0 bases and J is missing 4 bases, with 5 bases of the junction outside any gene match. The germline V gene specifies SGHVS as CDR1 and FNYEAQ as CDR2. The data derive from a study of CD8+ T cells in alopecia areata (dated by TCRdb to the late 2010s). Describing the broader study: Treated patients were enrolled in an open-label pilot trial of oral tofacitinib, 5 to 10 mg twice daily, for moderate-to-severe alopecia areata. Patients received tofacitinib for 6 to 18 months and were then followed off drug for 6 months to check for delayed response and recurrence. In both human patients and the C3H/HeJ mouse model, the study applied high-throughput TCRbeta sequencing to look at T cell clonal expansion in alopecia areata. Scalp tissue and sorted CD4+ and CD8+ peripheral blood T cells from patchy and totalis/universalis alopecia areata patients and from healthy controls were covered by human TCRbeta sequencing. Biopsies were taken from tofacitinib-treated patients at baseline and again at 4 and 24 weeks into treatment, and several of those patients also had a later scalp biopsy. Clonality in the scalp was compared among normal scalp (n=4), patchy alopecia areata scalp (n=8), and alopecia totalis/universalis scalp (n=8). The RNA source kit depended on sample type: the PAXgene miRNA kit for fixed scalp, the miRNeasy kit for PBMCs, and the RNeasy kit for mouse skin. Amplification of TCRbeta CDR3 regions was done by immunoSEQ multiplex PCR using 35 Vbeta forward primers and 13 Jbeta reverse primers. What the authors observed across the whole study: Resident alphabeta T cells in normal human skin are also sequenced, complicating scalp TCR repertoire analysis, unlike mouse skin dominated by gammadelta T cells. Shared TCR sequences between patients were less evident than in mice, which may be partly attributable to HLA diversity in the patient population. Compared with normal scalp, lesional scalp, particularly in alopecia totalis/universalis, had higher clonality and more expanded CD8+ clones, which suggests antigenic drive.

Taken with the paper, the label for time point translates to: baseline before oral tofacitinib. Lesional scalp punch biopsies and peripheral blood were collected from alopecia areata patients. PBMCs were isolated by density centrifugation and stained for CD3, CD4 and CD8, after which CD4+ and CD8+ T cells were sorted on a FACSAria. Receptor amplification or capture employed the immunoSEQ multiplex PCR assay. RNA was extracted from all samples and reverse transcribed into cDNA, which served as template for TCR sequencing. First-strand cDNA was synthesized using SuperScript III with a 2:1 mix of oligo-dT and random hexamers. A synthetic immune receptor repertoire was used to assess amplification bias, and residual bias was removed computationally. Processing in the source paper ran as follows. Raw reads were preprocessed to remove errors, and CDR3 was defined according to IMGT conventions as the region from the conserved cysteine to phenylalanine. Clonality was computed as 1 minus the Shannon entropy, with the entropy normalized by log2 of the number of productive unique TCRs. Whether each scalp clone was CD4 or CD8 was inferred by checking scalp TCRbeta sequences against the CD4 and CD8 repertoires from sorted blood. Held by TCRdb, this immuneACCESS table contains in-frame sequences only and omits some clones. Under half of the omission traces to an unresolved V gene where checked; the cause of the rest is unknown. The V and J calls and clone size were taken over from that table, and D and trimming were inferred from the DNA. The sample table contains 200,000 to 250,000 clones; only one count was recorded for 57% of them. The ten top clones hold under 0.5% of the sample.

The chain joins TRBV7-6 to TRBJ2-5, with 7 middle bases fitting TRBD1. Sequenced material: CD4+ T cells sorted from blood, taken at week 0. The receptor comes from a human donor with alopecia areata. The CDR3 sequence is CASSLARGRGETQYF. The nucleotide sequence reads TGTGCCAGCAGCTTAGCCAGGGGGAGAGGAGAGACCCAGTACTTC.